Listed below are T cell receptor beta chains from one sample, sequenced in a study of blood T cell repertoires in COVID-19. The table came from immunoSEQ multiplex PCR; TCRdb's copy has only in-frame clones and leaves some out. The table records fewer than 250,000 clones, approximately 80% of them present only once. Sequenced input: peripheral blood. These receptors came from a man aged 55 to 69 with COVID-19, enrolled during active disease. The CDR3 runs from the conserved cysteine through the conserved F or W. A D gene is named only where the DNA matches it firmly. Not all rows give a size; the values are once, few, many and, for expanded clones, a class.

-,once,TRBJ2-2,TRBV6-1,TGTGCCAGCAGTCAAGGCGGGAACACCGGGGAGCTGTTTTTT,CASSQGGNTGELFF
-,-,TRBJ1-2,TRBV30,TGTGCCTGGAGCGTGCAGGGGAGCTATGGCTACACCTTC,CAWSVQGSYGYTF
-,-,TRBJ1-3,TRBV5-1,TGCGCCAGCAGCCTCTACGCAGGGGACTCTGGAAACACCATATATTTT,CASSLYAGDSGNTIYF
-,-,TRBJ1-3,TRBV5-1,TGCGCCAGCAGCCCCGGGGAACCCTCTGGAAACACCATATATTTT,CASSPGEPSGNTIYF
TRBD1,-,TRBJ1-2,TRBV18,TGTGCCAGCTCCCAAGAGGGACAGGGGAACTATGGCTACACCTTC,CASSQEGQGNYGYTF
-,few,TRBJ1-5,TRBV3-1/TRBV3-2,TGTGCCAGCAGCCAAGTAGCTGGGGGCGGCAATCAGCCCCAGCATTTT,CASSQVAGGGNQPQHF
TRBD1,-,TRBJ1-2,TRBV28,TGTGCCAGCCGTAACCCTCGGGCAGGGGGCCACTATGGCTACACCTTC,CASRNPRAGGHYGYTF
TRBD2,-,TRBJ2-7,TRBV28,TGTGCCAGCAGCAAAGCGGGAGGTGGGGAGCAGTACTTC,CASSKAGGGEQYF
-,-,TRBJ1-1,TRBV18,TGTGCCAGCTCACCACCGTCCACAGGGATGAACACTGAAGCTTTCTTT,CASSPPSTGMNTEAFF
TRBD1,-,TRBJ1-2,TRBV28,TGTGCCAGCAGTTTAACAGGGGGCTATGGCTACACCTTC,CASSLTGGYGYTF
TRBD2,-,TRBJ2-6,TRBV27,TGTGCCAGCAGTCGACTCAAGGGAGGGTCTGGGGCCAACGTCCTGACTTTC,CASSRLKGGSGANVLTF
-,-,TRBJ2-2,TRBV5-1,TGCGCCAGCAGCTTGGTTGCGGGAATGAACACCGGGGAGCTGTTTTTT,CASSLVAGMNTGELFF
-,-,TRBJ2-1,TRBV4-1,TGCGCCAGCAGCCAGGGGGCAGACTACAATGAGCAGTTCTTC,CASSQGADYNEQFF
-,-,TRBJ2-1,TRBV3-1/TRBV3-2,TGTGCCAGCAGTCATCCGTACGGCTACAATGAGCAGTTCTTC,CASSHPYGYNEQFF
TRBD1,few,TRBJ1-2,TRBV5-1,TGCGCCAGCAGCGTGGACAGGCCTTTTAACTATGGCTACACCTTC,CASSVDRPFNYGYTF
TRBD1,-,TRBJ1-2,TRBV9,TGTGCCAGCAGCGTAATTCCAGGGGGCCGCTATGGCTACACCTTC,CASSVIPGGRYGYTF
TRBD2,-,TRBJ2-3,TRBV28,TGTGCCAGCAGTACTCTTGGGGGGGGGTATACGCAGTATTTT,CASSTLGGGYTQYF
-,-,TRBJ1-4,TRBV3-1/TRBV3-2,TGTGCCAGCAGCCCGTTAGGCGCGGAAGAAAAACTGTTTTTT,CASSPLGAEEKLFF
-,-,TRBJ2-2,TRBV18,TGTGCCAGCTCACGAGGTTTCACCGGGGAGCTGTTTTTT,CASSRGFTGELFF
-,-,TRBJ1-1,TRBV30,TGTGCCTGGAGTCCCTCCCCAGGGGCGATTGAAGCTTTCTTT,CAWSPSPGAIEAFF
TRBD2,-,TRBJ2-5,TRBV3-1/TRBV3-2,TGTGCCAGCAGCCGACGGACTAGCGGGAAAGAGACCCAGTACTTC,CASSRRTSGKETQYF
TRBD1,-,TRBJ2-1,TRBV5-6,TGTGCCAGCAGCGCCGGGACAGGGGGCTCGGATGAGCAGTTCTTC,CASSAGTGGSDEQFF
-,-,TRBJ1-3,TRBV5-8,TGTGCCAGCAGCCCCCTTGGAGGGAGTGGAAACACCATATATTTT,CASSPLGGSGNTIYF
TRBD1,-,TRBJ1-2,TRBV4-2,TGTGCCAGCAGCCAAGATTGGACAGGGGACCACTATGGCTACACCTTC,CASSQDWTGDHYGYTF
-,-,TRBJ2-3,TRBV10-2,TGCGCCAGCAGTGATCCCTGGCGGGGCACAGATACGCAGTATTTT,CASSDPWRGTDTQYF
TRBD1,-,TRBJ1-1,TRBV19,TGTGCCAGTGGGGGACAGGGGAGGAAGGCTTTCTTT,CASGGQGRKAFF